These 14 T cell receptor beta chains were sequenced from one sample in a study of T cells after yellow fever vaccination. TCRdb fed the 5' RACE reads into MiXCR, producing one record per CDR3 protein. Of under 350,000 distinct CDR3 sequences listed, roughly 3.9% were seen once; the top ten hold 20% to 25%. This specimen consisted of PBMCs, obtained 5 days after the yellow fever booster vaccination. All receptors come from a man younger than 35 who received the YFV17D yellow fever vaccine.

The V and J genes are TRBV5-1 and TRBJ2-3; D gene unclear. The CDR3 contains 16 residues. With 0 bases removed from V and 0 bases from J, the gap between germline ends came to 11 bases. The germline V gene encodes CDR1 SGHRS and CDR2 YFSETQ. CDR3 nucleotide sequence: TGCGCCAGCAGCTTGGCCACGTTTATTAGCACAGATACGCAGTATTTT. It codes for CASSLATFISTDTQYF.

Many counts were recorded for this clonotype. This sequence joins TRBV20-1 and TRBJ1-1; D gene ambiguous. This CDR3 region has 13 residues. V was clipped by 5 bases and J by 0 bases, with 10 bases between them. From germline, CDR1 is DFQATT and CDR2 SNEGSKA (reference sequence). DNA of the CDR3: TGCAGTGCTGCTCGAGACATGAACACTGAAGCTTTCTTT. Translating it yields CSAARDMNTEAFF.

This clonotype was recorded at least ten times. V is TRBV7-2 and J is TRBJ2-2, with D tentatively TRBD2 (6 bases). V lost 5 bases, J lost 4 bases, and 20 bases lay in between. This CDR3 region has 17 residues. Germline CDR1 reads SGHTA; CDR2 reads FQGNSA. CDR3 DNA sequence: TGTGCCAGCAGCCGTTCGTCGGACTACGGGGGCACCGGGGAGCTGTTTTTT. Its translation: CASSRSSDYGGTGELFF.

This clonotype was counted a few times. The chain joins TRBV6-5 to TRBJ2-1; TRBD2 aligns across 9 bases. From germline, CDR1 is MNHEY and CDR2 SVGAGI. This CDR3 region has 15 residues. Trimming at V came to 0 bases and at J to 6 bases, leaving 3 bases not matched to a gene. CDR3 nucleotide sequence: TGTGCCAGCAGTTACTCGAGGACTAGCGCCAATGAGCAGTTCTTC. Residues: CASSYSRTSANEQFF.

Only a few counts were recorded for this clonotype. This sequence joins TRBV3-1 and TRBJ2-5; 12 nucleotides align to TRBD2. The CDR3 length is 14 residues. Germline CDR1 is LGHDT and CDR2 is YNNKEL (reference sequence). The trim removed 10 bases at V and 4 bases at J, leaving 7 bases unmatched. In nucleotides, the CDR3 is TGTGCCACCACCGTACTAGCGGGGGGAGAGACCCAGTACTTC. Encoded protein: CATTVLAGGETQYF.

This rearrangement joins TRBV6-2 or TRBV6-3 to TRBJ2-2; D is unclear. V lost 2 bases, J lost 9 bases, and 10 bases lay in between. The CDR3 loop spans 13 amino acids. Germline V lookup: CDR1 MNHEY, CDR2 SVGEGT. The CDR3 nucleotides are TGTGCCAGCAGTTACCCACAAATTCGGGAGCTGTTTTTT. This translates into CASSYPQIRELFF.

This clonotype was observed a few times. This chain joins TRBV12-3 or TRBV12-4 and TRBJ2-5; D not resolved. The CDR3 sequence is 14 residues long. V lost 4 bases, J lost 5 bases, and 14 bases lay in between. CDR3 sequence (DNA): TGTGCCAGCAGTTCCCGGACCCAGGTGGAGACCCAGTACTTC. Encoded protein: CASSSRTQVETQYF.

This clonotype was counted many times. This chain connects TRBV30 to TRBJ1-5; 7 bases align to TRBD1. The CDR3 loop spans 12 amino acids. V lost 3 bases, J lost 7 bases, and 3 bases stayed unmatched. In germline, CDR1 is GTSNPN, CDR2 SVGIG (reference sequence). The DNA for the CDR3 is TGTGCCTGGAGCTACAGGGGCCAGCCCCAGCATTTT. This translates into CAWSYRGQPQHF.

Only a few counts were recorded for this clonotype. The V gene is TRBV29-1, the J gene TRBJ2-5; D perhaps matches TRBD1 (5 bases). With 3 bases removed from V and 4 bases from J, the gap between germline ends came to 9 bases. The CDR3 spans 12 residues. Germline V gene data show CDR1 as SQVTM and CDR2 as ANQGSEA. Written as DNA, the CDR3 is TGCAGCGTTGACTTGGGGCCAGAGACCCAGTACTTC. Protein: CSVDLGPETQYF.

This clonotype has a count of ten or more. The chain joins TRBV9 to TRBJ1-6; D possibly corresponds to TRBD1 (5 bases). This CDR3 region has 15 residues. Trimming took off 4 bases at V and 4 bases at J, with 12 bases between the two ends. CDR1 and CDR2 from the germline V gene are SGDLS and YYNGEE. The chain's CDR3 is CASSLPTVYNSPLHF. In DNA, the CDR3 is TGTGCCAGCAGCCTCCCGACAGTTTATAATTCACCCCTCCACTTT.

This clonotype was counted between two and nine times. This rearrangement joins TRBV10-1 to TRBJ2-1, with 15 bases fitting TRBD2. Germline CDR1 is WNHNN and CDR2 is SYGVQD (reference sequence). The CDR3 covers 15 residues. Unmatched junction bases numbered 4, after V lost 6 bases and J lost 7 bases. The DNA of the CDR3 is TGCGCCAGCAGCATTGGACTAGCGGGGGGGAATGAGCAGTTCTTC. Protein product: CASSIGLAGGNEQFF.

The V and J genes are TRBV19 and TRBJ1-1; D call uncertain. Germline loops: CDR1 LNHDA, CDR2 SQIVND (reference sequence). The CDR3 contains 14 residues. The germline V and J ends were trimmed by 5 bases and 5 bases, with 15 bases remaining between them. DNA of the CDR3: TGTGCCAGTAGTGCTCTTTCAAGGTCAACTGAAGCTTTCTTT. Protein sequence: CASSALSRSTEAFF.

This clonotype was detected only a few times. The chain carries TRBV20-1 and TRBJ1-5; D unclear. V dropped 3 bases and J dropped 1 base, with 4 bases sitting between them. This CDR3 region has 12 residues. Germline V gene sequence: CDR1 DFQATT, CDR2 SNEGSKA (reference sequence). This CDR3 reads CSASESNQPQHF. In DNA, the CDR3 is TGCAGTGCTAGTGAAAGCAATCAGCCCCAGCATTTT.

V and J are TRBV3-1 and TRBJ1-1, with D hard to call. Germline assignment: CDR1 LGHDT and CDR2 YNNKEL (reference sequence). V dropped 4 bases and J dropped 5 bases, with 11 bases sitting between them. CDR3 length: 13 amino acids. The CDR3 nucleotides read TGTGCCAGCAGCCCCTCGGGGTGGACTGAAGCTTTCTTT. Residues: CASSPSGWTEAFF.